The present T cell receptor (beta chain) was sequenced within a study of T cell responses to AZD1222 COVID-19 vaccine. On this clone: Its cognate antigen is unknown.

Produced via immunoSEQ multiplex PCR; TCRdb's table is partial and in-frame only. The data show around 92,000 clones, 85% to 90% seen once. This CDR3 has 15 amino acids. V shed 6 bases and J 0 bases; nucleotides not matched to a gene: 5. Germline CDR1 MNHNY, CDR2 SVGAGI (reference sequence). Overall study findings and caveats: After the peak T cell response, and only then, were repertoires sampled. The sample set comprised mostly white British donors with more females, and clonal diversity was possibly underestimated.

The genes are TRBV6-6 and TRBJ2-7; 10 nucleotides agree with TRBD2. The source of this sequence is an adult in good health. The sample consisted of peripheral blood, taken on day 0 of AZD1222 vaccination. The CDR3 nucleotides read TGTGCCAGCAGCCCCGGACTAGCGGTCTCCTACGAGCAGTACTTC. Its protein is CASSPGLAVSYEQYF.